Sequencing of this T cell receptor beta chain was carried out in a study of cytomegalovirus exposure and HLA in healthy donors. Study findings and constraints: It was around 160 TCR beta chains that were listed as cytomegalovirus-associated.

PCR involved 60 Vbeta and 13 Jbeta primers. Data came from immunoSEQ multiplex PCR; TCRdb stores just in-frame clones and leaves some out. This table holds some 95,000 clones, more than 60% found once. Trimming at V came to 4 bases and at J to 9 bases, leaving 8 bases not matched to a gene. Germline CDR1 SGDLS, CDR2 YYNGEE. The CDR3 sequence is 15 residues long. Details on this clone: Its target is unknown.

The V gene is TRBV9, the J gene TRBJ1-6; TRBD1 matches at 9 bases. This TCR was recovered from a man aged 50 to 59 in good health and CMV-seropositive. Material for sequencing was PBMCs. CDR3 residues: CASSSLDRGLSPLHF. The CDR3 region has the DNA TGTGCCAGCAGCTCCCTGGACAGGGGTCTTTCACCCCTCCACTTT.